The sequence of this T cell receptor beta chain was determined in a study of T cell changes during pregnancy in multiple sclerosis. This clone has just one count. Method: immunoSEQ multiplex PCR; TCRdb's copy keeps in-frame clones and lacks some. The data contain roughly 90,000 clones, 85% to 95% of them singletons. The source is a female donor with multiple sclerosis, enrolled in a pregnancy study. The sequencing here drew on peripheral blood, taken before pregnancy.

DNA of the CDR3: TGTGCCAGCAGCATATATCCTCAGGGGCAGAGTGCTAATGAAAAACTGTTTTTT. Amino acids: CASSIYPQGQSANEKLFF. The chain uses TRBV7-3 and TRBJ1-4, with a weak D call TRBD1 (6 bases). Trimming stripped 5 bases from V and 3 bases from J, with 22 bases between. CDR1 and CDR2 (germline): SGHTA, FQGTGA. The CDR3 contains 18 residues.